A selection of T cell receptor beta chains follows, all from one sample in a study of cytomegalovirus exposure and HLA in healthy donors. This table comes from immunoSEQ multiplex PCR, and its TCRdb copy is limited to in-frame clones, with some not included. The table shows more than 100,000 clones, with around 65% occurring only once. Source material: PBMCs. All receptors derive from a woman aged 50 to 60 in good health and CMV-seronegative. The CDR3 runs from the conserved cysteine through the conserved F or W. Each record gives: clone size, V gene, D gene, J gene, CDR3 length, CDR3 DNA, CDR3 protein. D genes are given only for firm matches. Not all rows give a size; the values are once, few, many and, for expanded clones, a class.

clone_size: NA; v_call: TRBV7-2; d_call: TRBD2; j_call: TRBJ2-3; cdr3_length: 17; cdr3_nt: TGTGCCAGCAGCTTATCGCGCGGGGGGAGGGCGACAGATACGCAGTATTTT; cdr3_aa: CASSLSRGGRATDTQYF
clone_size: NA; v_call: TRBV19; d_call: NA; j_call: TRBJ2-5; cdr3_length: 13; cdr3_nt: TGTGCCAGTAGTATAGTACGGGAAGAGACCCAGTACTTC; cdr3_aa: CASSIVREETQYF
clone_size: NA; v_call: TRBV5-6; d_call: TRBD1; j_call: TRBJ2-1; cdr3_length: 13; cdr3_nt: TGTGCCAGCAGCTTGCCAGGGGGCAATGAGCAGTTCTTC; cdr3_aa: CASSLPGGNEQFF
clone_size: few; v_call: TRBV6-1; d_call: TRBD2; j_call: TRBJ2-5; cdr3_length: 15; cdr3_nt: TGTGCCAGCAGCCAACCGGGGGGGGACGAAGAGACCCAGTACTTC; cdr3_aa: CASSQPGGDEETQYF
clone_size: NA; v_call: TRBV7-2; d_call: NA; j_call: TRBJ1-1; cdr3_length: 14; cdr3_nt: TGTGCCAGTGCCCCGGGGGGGGTGAACACTGAAGCTTTCTTT; cdr3_aa: CASAPGGVNTEAFF
clone_size: few; v_call: TRBV6-4; d_call: TRBD1; j_call: TRBJ1-5; cdr3_length: 15; cdr3_nt: TGTGCCAGCAGTGACCGTGACAGGGTTCAGCAGCCCCAGCATTTT; cdr3_aa: CASSDRDRVQQPQHF
clone_size: NA; v_call: TRBV5-1; d_call: NA; j_call: TRBJ1-6; cdr3_length: 14; cdr3_nt: TGCGCCAGCAGCCCGCAGGGTGGTAATTCACCCCTCCACTTT; cdr3_aa: CASSPQGGNSPLHF
clone_size: NA; v_call: TRBV11-1; d_call: NA; j_call: TRBJ2-7; cdr3_length: 15; cdr3_nt: TGTGCCAGCAGCTTAGATGGGGACACGTCTTACGAGCAGTACTTC; cdr3_aa: CASSLDGDTSYEQYF
clone_size: NA; v_call: TRBV7-8; d_call: NA; j_call: TRBJ2-2; cdr3_length: 15; cdr3_nt: TGTGCCAGCAGCGTCCAGGGTGTATCTTCCGGGGAGCTGTTTTTT; cdr3_aa: CASSVQGVSSGELFF
clone_size: NA; v_call: TRBV7-3; d_call: TRBD2; j_call: TRBJ2-6; cdr3_length: 17; cdr3_nt: TGTGCCAGCAGCTTAAGCGGGAGGCTAGCTGGGGCCAACGTCCTGACTTTC; cdr3_aa: CASSLSGRLAGANVLTF
clone_size: NA; v_call: TRBV11-3; d_call: NA; j_call: TRBJ2-1; cdr3_length: 14; cdr3_nt: TGTGCCAGCAGCCTGCCAGGACTCAAAAATGAGCAGTTCTTC; cdr3_aa: CASSLPGLKNEQFF
clone_size: NA; v_call: TRBV14; d_call: TRBD2; j_call: TRBJ2-1; cdr3_length: 17; cdr3_nt: TGTGCCAGCAGCCAACCGGGACTAGCGGGGTCCTACAATGAGCAGTTCTTC; cdr3_aa: CASSQPGLAGSYNEQFF
clone_size: NA; v_call: TRBV27; d_call: TRBD1; j_call: TRBJ1-1; cdr3_length: 13; cdr3_nt: TGTGCCAGCAGGGGACAGGGCAACACTGAAGCTTTCTTT; cdr3_aa: CASRGQGNTEAFF
clone_size: NA; v_call: TRBV4-3; d_call: NA; j_call: TRBJ2-5; cdr3_length: 18; cdr3_nt: TGCGCCAGCAGCCAAGATGTCTCAGGGCTACTGATTGTCGAGACCCAGTACTTC; cdr3_aa: CASSQDVSGLLIVETQYF
clone_size: NA; v_call: TRBV2; d_call: NA; j_call: TRBJ2-2; cdr3_length: 15; cdr3_nt: TGTGCCAGCAGTGAAGGGAGGGGCGGTACCGGGGAGCTGTTTTTT; cdr3_aa: CASSEGRGGTGELFF
clone_size: NA; v_call: TRBV6-5; d_call: TRBD1; j_call: TRBJ1-2; cdr3_length: 13; cdr3_nt: TGTGCCAGCAAAACAACAGGGGTAGATGGCTACACCTTC; cdr3_aa: CASKTTGVDGYTF
clone_size: few; v_call: TRBV25-1; d_call: NA; j_call: TRBJ2-1; cdr3_length: 17; cdr3_nt: TGTGCCAGCAGTGAATATATGGGGCGGGGTTCGGTCAATGAGCAGTTCTTC; cdr3_aa: CASSEYMGRGSVNEQFF
clone_size: few; v_call: TRBV28; d_call: TRBD1; j_call: TRBJ1-2; cdr3_length: 17; cdr3_nt: TGTGCCAGCAGCAACGGACAGGGGGCCCTCTCGCCGAGTGGCTACACCTTC; cdr3_aa: CASSNGQGALSPSGYTF
clone_size: NA; v_call: TRBV5-4; d_call: TRBD1; j_call: TRBJ2-6; cdr3_length: 16; cdr3_nt: TGTGCCAGCAGCGTGGACAGGGGGGTAGGGGCCAACGTCCTGACTTTC; cdr3_aa: CASSVDRGVGANVLTF
clone_size: few; v_call: TRBV30; d_call: NA; j_call: TRBJ1-1; cdr3_length: 13; cdr3_nt: TGTGCCTGGAGCGTACAGGGGAACACTGAAGCTTTCTTT; cdr3_aa: CAWSVQGNTEAFF
clone_size: NA; v_call: TRBV5-1; d_call: NA; j_call: TRBJ2-7; cdr3_length: 15; cdr3_nt: TGCGCCAGCAGCTTGGGGCAGGGGGGCTCCTACGAGCAGTACTTC; cdr3_aa: CASSLGQGGSYEQYF
clone_size: NA; v_call: TRBV18; d_call: NA; j_call: TRBJ2-1; cdr3_length: 15; cdr3_nt: TGTGCCAGCTCACCACCGAGCGGGCGTGAGGGTGAGCAGTTCTTC; cdr3_aa: CASSPPSGREGEQFF
clone_size: NA; v_call: TRBV4-3; d_call: TRBD2; j_call: TRBJ2-2; cdr3_length: 17; cdr3_nt: TGCGCCAGCAGCCAAGATTACAGACTAGCGGGGACCGGGGAGCTGTTTTTT; cdr3_aa: CASSQDYRLAGTGELFF
clone_size: NA; v_call: TRBV4-2; d_call: TRBD1; j_call: TRBJ1-5; cdr3_length: 16; cdr3_nt: TGTGCCAGCAGCCAAGAGGACAGGGGGCTTTCTCAGCCCCAGCATTTT; cdr3_aa: CASSQEDRGLSQPQHF
clone_size: few; v_call: TRBV25-1; d_call: NA; j_call: TRBJ1-1; cdr3_length: 14; cdr3_nt: TGTGCCAGCAGTGAATATCAGGGGAGCACTGAAGCTTTCTTT; cdr3_aa: CASSEYQGSTEAFF
clone_size: NA; v_call: TRBV2; d_call: TRBD2; j_call: TRBJ2-3; cdr3_length: 15; cdr3_nt: TGTGCCAGCAGCCCCGGACTAGTTGCATCAGATACGCAGTATTTT; cdr3_aa: CASSPGLVASDTQYF
clone_size: NA; v_call: TRBV5-1; d_call: TRBD2; j_call: TRBJ2-3; cdr3_length: 18; cdr3_nt: TGCGCCAGCAGCCTTACCTCGTCGCGGGGGGTTAGGACAGATACGCAGTATTTT; cdr3_aa: CASSLTSSRGVRTDTQYF
clone_size: few; v_call: TRBV9; d_call: NA; j_call: TRBJ2-5; cdr3_length: 14; cdr3_nt: TGTGCCAGCAGCGCCGCGGTAGTCCAAGAGACCCAGTACTTC; cdr3_aa: CASSAAVVQETQYF
clone_size: few; v_call: TRBV6-6; d_call: NA; j_call: TRBJ2-1; cdr3_length: 12; cdr3_nt: TGTGCCAGCAGTGAGTTCCAAAATGAGCAGTTCTTC; cdr3_aa: CASSEFQNEQFF
clone_size: NA; v_call: TRBV7-6; d_call: NA; j_call: TRBJ2-3; cdr3_length: 15; cdr3_nt: TGTGCCAGCAGCTCGACGCGGTCTGGCACAGATACGCAGTATTTT; cdr3_aa: CASSSTRSGTDTQYF
clone_size: few; v_call: TRBV2; d_call: TRBD2; j_call: TRBJ2-5; cdr3_length: 13; cdr3_nt: TGTGCCAGCACCGGGGGGGGAGGAGAGACCCAGTACTTC; cdr3_aa: CASTGGGGETQYF
clone_size: NA; v_call: TRBV5-1; d_call: TRBD1; j_call: TRBJ1-6; cdr3_length: 14; cdr3_nt: TGCGCCAGCAGCGAGGACAGGGCTAATTCACCCCTCCACTTT; cdr3_aa: CASSEDRANSPLHF
clone_size: few; v_call: TRBV7-9; d_call: TRBD1; j_call: TRBJ1-2; cdr3_length: 15; cdr3_nt: TGTGCCAGCAGCTTATCAACAGGGGGCGAGGCGGACTACACCTTC; cdr3_aa: CASSLSTGGEADYTF
clone_size: NA; v_call: TRBV27; d_call: NA; j_call: TRBJ2-1; cdr3_length: 14; cdr3_nt: TGTGCCAGCAGCGATAGGCTAGGGGTCAATGAGCAGTTCTTC; cdr3_aa: CASSDRLGVNEQFF
clone_size: NA; v_call: TRBV18; d_call: TRBD1; j_call: TRBJ2-7; cdr3_length: 17; cdr3_nt: TGTGCCAGCTCACCATCAGCCACAGGGGTTGCGGCTTACGAGCAGTACTTC; cdr3_aa: CASSPSATGVAAYEQYF
clone_size: NA; v_call: TRBV27; d_call: TRBD2; j_call: TRBJ2-7; cdr3_length: 15; cdr3_nt: TGTGCCAGCAGTTTAATGGCTAGCGGGATACTCGAGCAGTACTTC; cdr3_aa: CASSLMASGILEQYF
clone_size: few; v_call: TRBV5-1; d_call: NA; j_call: TRBJ2-2; cdr3_length: 13; cdr3_nt: TGCGCCAGCAGCTTTCAGGGGAGCGGGGAGCTGTTTTTT; cdr3_aa: CASSFQGSGELFF
clone_size: NA; v_call: TRBV29-1; d_call: NA; j_call: TRBJ2-2; cdr3_length: 15; cdr3_nt: TGCAGCGTTGGCGGCAGGGGGGCGAACACCGGGGAGCTGTTTTTT; cdr3_aa: CSVGGRGANTGELFF
clone_size: few; v_call: TRBV7-8; d_call: TRBD2; j_call: TRBJ2-7; cdr3_length: 19; cdr3_nt: TGTGCCAGCAGCTTAGGTCACCCTTGGGGAGCGGGAATTTCCTACGAGCAGTACTTC; cdr3_aa: CASSLGHPWGAGISYEQYF
clone_size: NA; v_call: TRBV11-2; d_call: TRBD1; j_call: TRBJ2-2; cdr3_length: 16; cdr3_nt: TGTGCCAGCAGCCCTAGGACAGGAGCGAGCACCGGGGAGCTGTTTTTT; cdr3_aa: CASSPRTGASTGELFF
clone_size: NA; v_call: TRBV5-1; d_call: NA; j_call: TRBJ1-1; cdr3_length: 13; cdr3_nt: TGCGCCAGCAGCCTCGTCCCGGAGGGTGAAGCTTTCTTT; cdr3_aa: CASSLVPEGEAFF
clone_size: few; v_call: TRBV4-1; d_call: TRBD2; j_call: TRBJ2-3; cdr3_length: 16; cdr3_nt: TGCGCCAGCAGCCAAGAAAGGACTAGCGGCAGGGGGTCGCAGTATTTT; cdr3_aa: CASSQERTSGRGSQYF
clone_size: NA; v_call: TRBV9; d_call: TRBD2; j_call: TRBJ2-1; cdr3_length: 16; cdr3_nt: TGTGCCAGCAGCGTAGGTAGAGCGGGAGGGGCTAATGAGCAGTTCTTC; cdr3_aa: CASSVGRAGGANEQFF